Listed below are T cell receptor beta chains from one sample, sequenced in a study of naive and memory T cell subsets. Each CDR3 protein gets one entry after TCRdb re-called the UMI-ligation and nested PCR reads with MiXCR. The profile shows some 15,000 distinct CDR3 sequences, around 10% of them singletons. The specimen was central memory CD8+ T cells from blood. These receptors came from a human donor in good health. Each CDR3 is given with its conserved first and last residue. The D gene is left open where the match is weak. Not all rows give a size; the values are once, few, many and, for expanded clones, a class.

CDR3aa,CDR3nt,v_gene,abundance,j_gene,d_gene
CSAPGLADYEQYF,TGCAGTGCTCCAGGACTAGCGGACTACGAGCAGTACTTC,TRBV20-1,many,TRBJ2-7,TRBD2
CASSFSPGIGDSPLHF,TGTGCCAGCAGTTTTTCGCCGGGTATAGGAGATTCACCCCTCCACTTT,TRBV6-6,few,TRBJ1-6,.
CASRGDVDEQFF,TGTGCCAGCAGGGGAGACGTGGATGAGCAGTTCTTC,TRBV7-2,few,TRBJ2-1,.
CASSGGRYNEQFF,TGTGCCAGCAGTGGCGGACGCTACAATGAGCAGTTCTTC,TRBV12-3/TRBV12-4,.,TRBJ2-1,.
CSVEGLPPYNEQFF,TGCAGCGTTGAAGGACTACCACCATACAATGAGCAGTTCTTC,TRBV29-1,medium-sized,TRBJ2-1,.
CSALRVVDEQYF,TGCAGTGCTCTTAGGGTAGTCGACGAGCAGTACTTC,TRBV20-1,many,TRBJ2-7,.
CASDYSGTGAYEQYF,TGTGCCAGCGATTACTCCGGGACAGGGGCTTACGAGCAGTACTTC,TRBV6-6,few,TRBJ2-7,TRBD1
CASSRPGQPNEQFF,TGTGCCAGCAGCCGCCCGGGACAACCCAATGAGCAGTTCTTC,TRBV7-9,.,TRBJ2-1,.
CASREAGGEQFF,TGTGCCAGCAGGGAGGCCGGGGGTGAGCAGTTCTTC,TRBV6-4,.,TRBJ2-1,.
CASIERGYTSTDTQYF,TGTGCCAGCATCGAGCGGGGGTATACTAGCACAGATACGCAGTATTTT,TRBV2,many,TRBJ2-3,TRBD2
CASSLGLTDTQYF,TGTGCCAGCAGCTTAGGCCTCACAGATACGCAGTATTTT,TRBV7-2,.,TRBJ2-3,.
CASSMLADSTDTQYF,TGTGCCAGCAGCATGCTAGCGGATAGCACAGATACGCAGTATTTT,TRBV6-4,many,TRBJ2-3,TRBD2